This T cell receptor beta chain stems from a study of blood T cell repertoires in COVID-19. Study summary: Both acute and convalescent COVID-19 samples were obtained from the United States, Italy and Spain. In each case, the material was cDNA or gDNA derived from T cells, B-cell-depleted T cells, or PBMCs.

CDR1 is SGHNT and CDR2 is YYREEE in the germline V gene (reference sequence). The CDR3 sequence is 18 residues long. V lost 0 bases and J 0 bases, leaving 15 bases between the germline ends. Method: immunoSEQ multiplex PCR; TCRdb's copy keeps in-frame clones and lacks some. Among approximately 98,000 clones listed, 65% to 80% were seen once. The chain is built from TRBV5-4 and TRBJ1-4, with a weak D call TRBD1 (6 bases). The TCR was taken from a middle-aged woman with acute or convalescent COVID-19. The source material was peripheral blood. CDR3 in DNA: TGTGCCAGCAGCTTGGGCCGACCGGGGGGCTCAACTAATGAAAAACTGTTTTTT. Protein: CASSLGRPGGSTNEKLFF.